This T cell receptor beta chain originates from a study of CD8 T cells in ankylosing spondylitis. General study points: The study looked at matched synovial fluid samples from ankylosing spondylitis patients. Disease-linked clones were reported to be significantly enriched there. Disease-linked clones had a CD8+ phenotype and relatively low frequency in peripheral blood. One TCR beta motif, made up of 7 or 8 highly homologous variants, appeared characteristic of ankylosing spondylitis blood.

By share, this clonotype ranks as medium-sized. Antigen specificity is unknown. Quantitative 5'-RACE was performed with molecular barcodes, and it yielded the TCR beta libraries. TCRdb processed the 5' RACE reads anew with MiXCR; each CDR3 protein has one entry. This sample yields 10,000 to 15,000 distinct CDR3 sequences, of which approximately 2.8% are seen a single time; less than 9% belongs to the top ten. J was trimmed by 0 bases and V by 6 bases; bases with no gene match: 3. Germline CDR1 SGDLS, CDR2 YYNGEE. The CDR3 extends over 13 amino acids. This sequence originates from a male donor with ankylosing spondylitis or in good health (not recorded which). The sequencing sample was made of blood, either unsorted or a sorted T cell fraction (not recorded which). This chain joins TRBV9 and TRBJ2-7; 7 nucleotides match TRBD2. CDR3 sequence (DNA): TGTGCCAGCAAGGCTAGCGGCTCCTACGAGCAGTACTTC. This codes for CASKASGSYEQYF. Variable domain in full (rest from reference TRBV9 and TRBJ2-7): DSGVTQTPKHLITATGQRVTLRCSPRSGDLSVYWYQQSLDQGLQFLIQYYNGEERAKGNILERFSAQQFPDLHSELNLSSLELGDSALYFCASKASGSYEQYFGPGTRLTVT.